The 13 T cell receptor beta chains below come from one sample, sequenced in a study of T cell repertoires in cytomegalovirus infection. Which antigens these TCRs recognize remains unknown. TCRdb reanalysed the reads using MiXCR and keeps one entry per CDR3 protein. The sample consists of 550,000 to 850,000 distinct CDR3 sequences, 30% to 40% of them appearing once. The source was cultured PBMCs, collected from culture after CMV antigen stimulation. These receptors all stem from a human donor in good health (CMV status not recorded). Some clones in this sample may be carry-over from other donors' samples.

The chain employs TRBV6-1 and TRBJ2-3; D is unresolved. The CDR3 is made up of 15 amino acids. V lost 6 bases and J 10 bases, leaving 23 bases between the germline ends. CDR1 and CDR2 (germline): MNHNS, SASEGT. The CDR3 region is CASRYYPGSGSAQYF. CDR3 coding DNA: TGTGCCAGCAGGTACTACCCTGGGTCAGGTTCGGCGCAGTATTTT.

This clonotype was seen at least ten times. The CDR3 DNA follows: TGTGCCAGCAGCTTAATGGGAGGGGCTCGCGGTACGCAGTATTTT. As protein: CASSLMGGARGTQYF. The chain is built from TRBV7-9 and TRBJ2-3; 7 bases line up with TRBD2. J was trimmed by 8 bases and V by 2 bases; bases with no gene match: 10. Germline V gene sequence: CDR1 SEHNR, CDR2 FQNEAQ (reference sequence). CDR3 length equals 15 residues.

The chain carries TRBV6-6 and TRBJ1-1; D not resolved. Germline V lookup: CDR1 MNHNY, CDR2 SVGAGI (reference sequence). The V gene lost 8 bases and the J gene lost 5 bases, with 15 bases spanning the gap. The CDR3 is 13 residues long. The CDR3 spells CASCQEMETEAFF. Here the CDR3 DNA reads TGTGCCAGCTGTCAGGAAATGGAGACTGAAGCTTTCTTT.

This chain connects TRBV10-3 to TRBJ2-5; perhaps D is TRBD1 or TRBD2 (6 bases each). This CDR3 comprises 16 residues. Germline loops: CDR1 ENHRY, CDR2 SYGVKD. Deletions cut 3 bases from V and 5 bases from J, with 19 bases between. The CDR3 here is CAISDRDGGGSETQYF. In nucleotides, the CDR3 is TGTGCCATCAGTGATAGAGACGGAGGGGGGAGCGAGACCCAGTACTTC.

This clonotype was observed many times. This chain uses TRBV7-2 with TRBJ2-5; D perhaps matches TRBD2 (6 bases). The CDR3 runs 13 residues. Germline assignment: CDR1 SGHTA and CDR2 FQGNSA. V was trimmed by 7 bases and J by 0 bases, leaving 9 bases between them. The CDR3 bases are TGTGCCAGCACTCGGGGGTACCAAGAGACCCAGTACTTC. Translated, it gives CASTRGYQETQYF.

This clonotype has just a few counts. The chain has TRBV5-6 and TRBJ1-2; D is ambiguous. This CDR3 comprises 13 residues. CDR1 SGHDT and CDR2 YYEEEE come from the germline V gene. Trimming cost V 5 bases and J 2 bases, with 10 bases left between them. CDR3 in DNA: TGTGCCAGCAGAGGTGACGTGAACTATGGCTACACCTTC. Its protein product is CASRGDVNYGYTF.

The genes are TRBV19 and TRBJ2-2, with TRBD1 as a possible D gene (6 bases). This CDR3 region has 17 residues. The germline gives CDR1 LNHDA, CDR2 SQIVND (reference sequence). Trimming removed 5 bases from V and 1 base from J, with 17 bases in between. The CDR3 DNA follows: TGTGCCAGTAGTTCCTTCAGGGGAATAGGGAACACCGGGGAGCTGTTTTTT. This codes for CASSSFRGIGNTGELFF.

This clonotype was observed a handful of times. This chain uses TRBV29-1 with TRBJ1-1; D call uncertain. The germline V gene has CDR1 SQVTM and CDR2 ANQGSEA. The CDR3 has 14 residues. Trimming stripped 3 bases from V and 0 bases from J, with 11 bases between. The CDR3 here is CSVEAAGMNTEAFF. For the CDR3, the DNA is TGCAGCGTTGAGGCGGCAGGAATGAACACTGAAGCTTTCTTT.

This rearrangement joins TRBV6-1 to TRBJ2-5; D may be TRBD2 (5 bases). Trimming took off 0 bases at V and 7 bases at J, with 9 bases between the two ends. Germline V gives CDR1 MNHNS, CDR2 SASEGT. The CDR3 has 13 amino acids. The CDR3 here is CASSEAWRLTQYF. CDR3 sequence (DNA): TGTGCCAGCAGTGAAGCTTGGAGGCTGACCCAGTACTTC.

This clonotype was recorded a few times. The chain joins TRBV12-3 or TRBV12-4 to TRBJ2-7; D possibly corresponds to TRBD1 (5 bases). The V end lost 6 bases, the J end lost 3 bases, and 18 bases lay between the germline ends. The CDR3 has 15 residues. CDR3 in amino acids: CASSLGAEDSYEQYF. The CDR3 coding sequence is TGTGCCAGCAGCCTAGGGGCGGAAGACAGCTACGAGCAGTACTTC.

This clonotype was picked up a small number of times. This chain connects TRBV4-1 to TRBJ2-1; TRBD2 agrees at 9 bases. The CDR3 covers 15 residues. Germline-derived CDR1 and CDR2 are MGHRA and YSYEKL. The V segment lost 0 bases and the J segment 7 bases; nucleotides outside the gene matches: 4. CDR3 DNA: TGCGCCAGCAGCCAAGAGGCTAGCGGGGTGAATGAGCAGTTCTTC. Its protein product is CASSQEASGVNEQFF.

The CDR3 loop is CASSTGTLPVDTQYF. As DNA, the CDR3 is TGTGCCAGCAGCACCGGGACGCTTCCCGTGGATACGCAGTATTTT. This rearrangement joins TRBV6-2 or TRBV6-3 to TRBJ2-3; D could derive from TRBD1 or TRBD2 (5 bases each). Germline assignment: CDR1 MNHEY and CDR2 SVGEGT. V was pared by 6 bases and J by 6 bases, with 19 bases between. CDR3 length equals 15 residues.

V gene TRBV4-1 combines with J gene TRBJ2-1, with D possibly matching TRBD1 (6 bases). The germline V gene has CDR1 MGHRA and CDR2 YSYEKL. The CDR3 extends over 14 amino acids. Trimming removed 5 bases at V and 3 bases at J, with 11 bases between. This CDR3 is CASSRQGNYNEQFF. CDR3 bases: TGCGCCAGCAGCAGGCAGGGGAACTACAATGAGCAGTTCTTC.